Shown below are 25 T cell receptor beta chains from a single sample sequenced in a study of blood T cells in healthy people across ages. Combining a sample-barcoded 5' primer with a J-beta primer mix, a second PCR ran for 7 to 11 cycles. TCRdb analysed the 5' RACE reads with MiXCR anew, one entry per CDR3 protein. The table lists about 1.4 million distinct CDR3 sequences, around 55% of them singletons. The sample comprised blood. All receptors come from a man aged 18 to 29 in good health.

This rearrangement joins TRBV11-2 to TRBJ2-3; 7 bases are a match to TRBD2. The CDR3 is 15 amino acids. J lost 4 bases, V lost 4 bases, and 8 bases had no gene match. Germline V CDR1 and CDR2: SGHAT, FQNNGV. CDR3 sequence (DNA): TGTGCCAGCAGCTCTACGGGGGGATCGGCAGATACGCAGTATTTT. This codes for CASSSTGGSADTQYF.

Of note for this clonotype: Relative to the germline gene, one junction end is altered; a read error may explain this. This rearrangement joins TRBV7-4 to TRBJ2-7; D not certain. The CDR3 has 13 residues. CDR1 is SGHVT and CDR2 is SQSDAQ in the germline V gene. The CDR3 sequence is CTSSLRDIYEQYF. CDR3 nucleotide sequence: TGTACCAGCAGCTTAAGAGATATCTACGAGCAGTACTTC.

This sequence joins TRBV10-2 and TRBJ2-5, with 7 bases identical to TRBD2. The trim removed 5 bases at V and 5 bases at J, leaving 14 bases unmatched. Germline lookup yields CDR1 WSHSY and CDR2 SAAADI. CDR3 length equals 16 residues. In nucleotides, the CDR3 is TGCGCCAGCAGTCTAACCGCCCGGGGGGTGGACGAGACCCAGTACTTC. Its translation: CASSLTARGVDETQYF.

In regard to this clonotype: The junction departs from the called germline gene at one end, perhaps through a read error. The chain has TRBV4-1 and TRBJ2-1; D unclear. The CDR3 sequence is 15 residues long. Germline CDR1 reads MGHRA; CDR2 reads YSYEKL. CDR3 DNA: TGCGCCAGCAGCGGTACCGGAAGCTCCTGCAATGAGCAGTTCTTC. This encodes CASSGTGSSCNEQFF.

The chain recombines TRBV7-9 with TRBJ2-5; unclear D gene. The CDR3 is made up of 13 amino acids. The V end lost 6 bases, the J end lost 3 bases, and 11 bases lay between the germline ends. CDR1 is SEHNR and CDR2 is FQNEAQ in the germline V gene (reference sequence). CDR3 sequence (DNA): TGTGCCAGCAGTCCCCCCAGAAAAGAGACCCAGTACTTC. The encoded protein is CASSPPRKETQYF.

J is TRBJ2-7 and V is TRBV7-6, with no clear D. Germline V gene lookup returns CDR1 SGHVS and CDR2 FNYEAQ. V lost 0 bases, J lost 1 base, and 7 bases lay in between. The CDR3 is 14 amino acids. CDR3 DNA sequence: TGTGCCAGCAGCTTAGCGACGGAATCCTACGAGCAGTACTTC. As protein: CASSLATESYEQYF.

The CDR3 loop reads CASSLTGGVAETQYF. The CDR3 bases are TGTGCCAGCAGCTTAACAGGGGGGGTGGCAGAGACCCAGTACTTC. The chain employs TRBV11-2 and TRBJ2-5; D might be TRBD1 (8 bases). Germline lookup yields CDR1 SGHAT and CDR2 FQNNGV. CDR3 length equals 15 residues. Trimming shortened V by 2 bases and J by 4 bases, and 14 bases separated the two germline ends.

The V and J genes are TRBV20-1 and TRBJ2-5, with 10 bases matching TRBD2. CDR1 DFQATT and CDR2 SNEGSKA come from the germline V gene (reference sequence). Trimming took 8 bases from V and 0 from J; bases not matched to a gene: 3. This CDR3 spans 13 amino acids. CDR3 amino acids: CSPLAGDQETQYF. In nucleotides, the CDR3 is TGCAGTCCCCTAGCGGGGGACCAAGAGACCCAGTACTTC.

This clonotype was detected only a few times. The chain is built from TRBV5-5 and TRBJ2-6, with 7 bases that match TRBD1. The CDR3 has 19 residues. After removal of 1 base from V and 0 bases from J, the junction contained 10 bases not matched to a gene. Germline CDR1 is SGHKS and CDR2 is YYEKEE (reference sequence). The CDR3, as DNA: TGTGCCAGCAGCTTGTGGGGCACAGGGGCCATCTCTGGGGCCAACGTCCTGACTTTC. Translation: CASSLWGTGAISGANVLTF.

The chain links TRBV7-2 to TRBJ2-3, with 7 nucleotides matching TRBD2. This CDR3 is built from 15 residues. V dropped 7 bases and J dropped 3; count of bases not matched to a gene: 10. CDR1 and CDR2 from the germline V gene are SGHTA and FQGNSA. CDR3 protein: CASTKRGGPTDTQYF. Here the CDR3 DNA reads TGTGCCAGCACCAAAAGGGGAGGGCCAACAGATACGCAGTATTTT.

CDR3 sequence: CSATPAGYTF. The CDR3 nucleotides are TGCAGTGCGACTCCTGCTGGCTACACCTTC. The rearrangement links TRBV20-1 to TRBJ1-2; no clear D gene. V was pared by 6 bases and J by 7 bases, with 9 bases between. The CDR3 is 10 amino acids. In germline, CDR1 is DFQATT, CDR2 SNEGSKA (reference sequence).

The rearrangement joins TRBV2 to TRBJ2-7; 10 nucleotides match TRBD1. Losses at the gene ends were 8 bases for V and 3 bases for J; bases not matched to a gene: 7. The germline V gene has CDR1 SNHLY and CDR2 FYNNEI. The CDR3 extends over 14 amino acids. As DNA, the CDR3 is TGTGCCAGCGCCCGGGACAGGGGAAACTACGAGCAGTACTTC. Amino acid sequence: CASARDRGNYEQYF.

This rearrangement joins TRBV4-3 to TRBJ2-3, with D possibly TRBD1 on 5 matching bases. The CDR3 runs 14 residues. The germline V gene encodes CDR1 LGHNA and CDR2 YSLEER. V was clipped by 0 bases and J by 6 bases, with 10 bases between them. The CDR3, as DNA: TGCGCCAGCAGCCAAGATCGACAGACGGATACGCAGTATTTT. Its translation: CASSQDRQTDTQYF.

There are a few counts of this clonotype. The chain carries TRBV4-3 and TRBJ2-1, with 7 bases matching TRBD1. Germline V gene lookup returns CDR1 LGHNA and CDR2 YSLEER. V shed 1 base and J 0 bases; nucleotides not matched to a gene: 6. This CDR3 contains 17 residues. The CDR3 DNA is TGCGCCAGCAGCCAAGGGCTGGGACAGATCTCCTACAATGAGCAGTTCTTC. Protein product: CASSQGLGQISYNEQFF.

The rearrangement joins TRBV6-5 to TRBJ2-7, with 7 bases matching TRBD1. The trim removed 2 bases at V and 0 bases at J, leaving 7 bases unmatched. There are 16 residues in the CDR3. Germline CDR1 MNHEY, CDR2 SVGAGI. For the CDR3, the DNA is TGTGCCAGCAGTTACCTCGGGACAGAAAGCTCCTACGAGCAGTACTTC. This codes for CASSYLGTESSYEQYF.

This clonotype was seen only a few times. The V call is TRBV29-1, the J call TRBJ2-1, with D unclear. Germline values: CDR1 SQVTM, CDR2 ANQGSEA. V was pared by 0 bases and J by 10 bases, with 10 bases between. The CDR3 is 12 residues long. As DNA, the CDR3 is TGCAGCGTTGAAGAGGACCTCAGGGAGCAGTTCTTC. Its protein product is CSVEEDLREQFF.

The CDR3: CASEDSNTDTQYF. The DNA of the CDR3 is TGTGCCAGCGAGGACTCCAACACAGATACGCAGTATTTT. The chain combines TRBV7-2 with TRBJ2-3; weak D call: TRBD2 (5 bases). Per the germline V gene, CDR1 is SGHTA and CDR2 is FQGNSA. With 8 bases removed from V and 2 bases from J, the gap between germline ends came to 11 bases. The CDR3 extends over 13 amino acids.

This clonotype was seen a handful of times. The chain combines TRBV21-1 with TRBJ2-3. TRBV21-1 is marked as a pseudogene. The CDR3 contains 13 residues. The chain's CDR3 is CASSYSDRDTQYF. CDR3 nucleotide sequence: TGTGCCAGCTCCTATTCCGATCGAGATACGCAGTATTTT.

The CDR3 is CASSLGRATYEQYF. As DNA, the CDR3 is TGTGCCAGCAGTTTGGGGCGGGCGACCTACGAGCAGTACTTC. V is TRBV27 and J is TRBJ2-7, with D perhaps TRBD1 or TRBD2 (5 bases each). Germline V gene data show CDR1 as MNHEY and CDR2 as SMNVEV (reference sequence). The length of the CDR3 is 14 residues. Between the trimmed V and J ends, which lost 3 bases and 2 bases, there was a span of 11 bases.

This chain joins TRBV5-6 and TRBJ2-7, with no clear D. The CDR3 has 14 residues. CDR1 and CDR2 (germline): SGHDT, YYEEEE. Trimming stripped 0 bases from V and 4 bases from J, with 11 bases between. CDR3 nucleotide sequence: TGTGCCAGCAGCTTGGTGTCCCAACAATACGAGCAGTACTTC. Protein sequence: CASSLVSQQYEQYF.

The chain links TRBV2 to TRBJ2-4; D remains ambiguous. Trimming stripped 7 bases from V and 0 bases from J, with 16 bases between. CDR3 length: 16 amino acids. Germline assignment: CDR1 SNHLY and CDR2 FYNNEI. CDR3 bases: TGTGCCAGCACTAACCCCATTCTGGGAGCCAAAAACATTCAGTACTTC. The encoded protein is CASTNPILGAKNIQYF.

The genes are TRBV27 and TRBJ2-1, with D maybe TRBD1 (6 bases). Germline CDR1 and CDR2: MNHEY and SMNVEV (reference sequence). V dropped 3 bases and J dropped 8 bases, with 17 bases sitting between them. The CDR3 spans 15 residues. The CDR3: CASSFRGHRVDEQFF. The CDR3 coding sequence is TGTGCCAGCAGTTTCCGGGGACACAGGGTGGATGAGCAGTTCTTC.

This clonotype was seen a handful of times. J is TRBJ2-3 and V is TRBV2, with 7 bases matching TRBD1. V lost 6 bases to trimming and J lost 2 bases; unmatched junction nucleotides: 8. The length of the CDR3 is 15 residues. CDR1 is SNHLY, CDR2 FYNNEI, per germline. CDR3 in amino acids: CASRFEGAITDTQYF. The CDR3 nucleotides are TGTGCCAGCAGGTTTGAGGGGGCTATCACAGATACGCAGTATTTT.

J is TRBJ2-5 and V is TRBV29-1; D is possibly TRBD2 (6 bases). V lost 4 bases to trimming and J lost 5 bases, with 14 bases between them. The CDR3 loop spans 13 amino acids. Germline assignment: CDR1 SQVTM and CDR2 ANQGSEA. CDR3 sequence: CSVVWRGWETQYF. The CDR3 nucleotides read TGCAGCGTTGTTTGGCGGGGTTGGGAGACCCAGTACTTC.

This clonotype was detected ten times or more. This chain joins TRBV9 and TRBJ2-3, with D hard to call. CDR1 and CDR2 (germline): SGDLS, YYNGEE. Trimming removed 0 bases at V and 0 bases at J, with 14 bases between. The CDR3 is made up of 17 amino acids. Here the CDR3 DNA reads TGTGCCAGCAGCGTAGTCTGGAAAGCTCCTAGCACAGATACGCAGTATTTT. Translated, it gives CASSVVWKAPSTDTQYF.